This record covers a single T cell receptor beta chain. Its antigen is undetermined. V was pared by 4 bases and J by 9 bases, with 9 bases of the junction left unmatched. The CDR3 consists of 13 residues. Germline values: CDR1 SGHRS, CDR2 YFSETQ. Unique molecular identifiers featured in how the TCRbeta library was prepared. Via MiXCR, TCRdb re-called the PCR reads, giving one row per CDR3 protein. The sample records about 610,000 distinct CDR3 sequences, roughly 30% being singletons. The data derive from a study of T-cell reconstitution after alpha-beta-depleted transplantation in children. Findings of the study overall: The origin of alpha-beta T cells about two months after transplant was reportedly several hundred expanded graft clones. Some patients owed their high day-60 TCRbeta diversity to surviving recipient T cells and thymic progenitors.

This sequence originates from a boy less than two years old with Wiskott-Aldrich syndrome, due to receive a stem cell transplant. This sample comprised PBMCs, obtained before TCRalphabeta/CD19-depleted stem cell transplant. The chain combines TRBV5-1 with TRBJ1-1, with 7 nucleotides matching TRBD1. CDR3 loop: CASSPGQLNKAFF. CDR3 DNA sequence: TGCGCCAGCAGCCCGGGACAGCTAAATAAAGCTTTCTTT. Supplemented by reference TRBV5-1 and TRBJ1-1, the full variable domain reads KAGVTQTPRYLIKTRGQQVTLSCSPISGHRSVSWYQQTPGQGLQFLFEYFSETQRNKGNFPGRFSGRQFSNSRSEMNVSTLELGDSALYLCASSPGQLNKAFFGQGTRLTVV.